This TCR beta chain comes out of a study of blood T cell repertoires in COVID-19 (dated by TCRdb to 2020 to 2022). Looking at the study overall: Samples from collaborators originated in the United States, Italy and Spain and spanned both the acute and convalescent phases of COVID-19. The material from the prospective study consisted of cDNA or gDNA derived from T cells, B-cell-depleted T cells, or PBMCs. Subjects who had been exposed to COVID-19, were actively infected with it, or had recovered from it provided the deeply sampled blood TCRbeta repertoires that made up the dataset. A freely available public database, intended as a resource for researchers studying the immune response to SARS-CoV-2, is where the repertoires were released. The samples were drawn from two sources: the first 160 participants of the ongoing ImmuneRACE study, and 1,254 subjects contributed by 6 global collaborators. Nearly every sample came with metadata listing a de-identified subject ID, COVID-19 status, age in years and sex. Where HLA class I and class II types were available, the types were taken from metadata supplied by the sample provider, not from assay-based typing.

Each collaborating institution followed its own protocols to collect whole blood in K2EDTA tubes. For TCRbeta analysis, collaborators shipped samples in one of three forms: frozen whole blood, isolated PBMCs, or DNA extracted from either of those sample types. What the research found in general, with its limitations: The amount of clinical and demographic metadata varied by source and participant and was provided uncurated.

Comments on this clone: What antigen it recognizes has not been identified. Nothing much larger sits one base from this clone, and base qualities are not available.

V and J are trimmed by 2 bases and 7 bases, and the gene matches miss 16 bases of the junction. The CDR3 runs 18 residues from the cysteine to the phenylalanine. Only CDR3 DNA is held: 54 bases, read in frame from base 1. The germline V gene (reference sequence) specifies GTSNPN as CDR1 and SVGIG as CDR2. TCRbeta CDR3 regions were amplified from genomic DNA using the immunoSEQ Assay, a bias-controlled multiplex PCR. The study's processing was this. Within the assay, amplification of reference gene primers was used to estimate how many nucleated cells each sample contained. Sequence reads were collapsed and filtered to measure the absolute abundance of every unique TCRbeta CDR3 rearrangement. For each sample, productive Simpson clonality was calculated by taking the square root of Simpson's diversity index across productive rearrangements. What TCRdb holds here is the immuneACCESS table cut down to in-frame rearrangements. Part of the clones is not present; checked against another copy, under half of the missing clones reflect an unresolved V gene, and the others are unexplained. That table supplies the V and J calls and clone size; D and trimming were determined from the DNA. The sample records 400,000 to 450,000 clones, about nine tenths of which are singletons. Clones ranked in the top ten supply 1.4% to 1.5% of the sample.

This sequence uses TRBV30 and TRBJ2-4, and 11 bases in between align with TRBD1. The source is a woman younger than 45 with active or convalescent COVID-19. The sample taken for sequencing was peripheral blood. The nucleotide sequence is given as TGTGCCTGGAGTCCACCTACGGGACAGGGGGTCGGTGTTAACATTCAGTACTTC. Protein translation: CAWSPPTGQGVGVNIQYF.